Below, 22 T cell receptor beta chains from the same sample are listed, as sequenced in a study of blood T cell repertoires in COVID-19. Measured with immunoSEQ multiplex PCR; TCRdb has only the in-frame clones, and not every one. The repertoire holds some 110,000 clones, with just under 85% as singletons. The sample consisted of peripheral blood. The receptor set was obtained from a man in his 70s with active or convalescent COVID-19.

The V call is TRBV19, the J call TRBJ2-1, with D perhaps TRBD2 (7 bases). Between the trimmed V and J ends, which lost 7 bases and 10 bases, there was a span of 17 bases. Germline V gives CDR1 LNHDA, CDR2 SQIVND (reference sequence). The CDR3 has 13 residues. The CDR3 DNA follows: TGTGCCAGTACCTCGAGGGGGGGGCGAGAGCAGTTCTTC. Translated, it gives CASTSRGGREQFF.

The chain couples TRBV29-1 to TRBJ1-2; 7 bases agree with TRBD1. The CDR3 is 12 residues long. V was clipped by 4 bases and J by 3 bases; unmatched bases: 2. Germline loops: CDR1 SQVTM, CDR2 ANQGSEA. For the CDR3, the DNA is TGCAGCGTTGGCGACAGGGACTATGGCTACACCTTC. This sequence encodes CSVGDRDYGYTF.

V usage is TRBV9 and J usage is TRBJ2-3; 10 bases are a match to TRBD2. Germline CDR1 SGDLS, CDR2 YYNGEE. The CDR3 spans 17 residues. With V trimmed by 3 bases and J by 4 bases, 11 bases remained unmatched. This CDR3 is CASSALAGVSGSDTQYF. DNA for the CDR3: TGTGCCAGCAGCGCGCTAGCGGGAGTTTCGGGCTCAGATACGCAGTATTTT.

The chain uses TRBV15 and TRBJ2-3; possibly TRBD1 for D (6 bases). V was shortened by 0 bases and J by 4 bases, with 14 bases between the two germline ends. The length of the CDR3 is 16 residues. Germline V CDR1 and CDR2: LNHNV, YYDKDF (reference sequence). Written as DNA, the CDR3 is TGTGCCACCAGCAGAGATCGGCTAGGGGGACCAGATACGCAGTATTTT. Translation: CATSRDRLGGPDTQYF.

This clone was seen at least ten times. V usage is TRBV7-2 and J usage is TRBJ2-1, with a weak D call TRBD1 (6 bases). CDR1 is SGHTA, CDR2 FQGNSA, per germline. This CDR3 spans 15 amino acids. The V end was cut by 3 bases, the J end by 4 bases, with 13 bases between. Here the CDR3 reads CASSFTGSGYNEQFF. DNA for the CDR3: TGTGCCAGCAGCTTTACAGGGTCAGGATACAATGAGCAGTTCTTC. The variable domain in full, with the rest retrieved from reference TRBV7-2 and TRBJ2-1, is GAGVSQSPSNKVTEKGKDVELRCDPISGHTALYWYRQSLGQGLEFLIYFQGNSAPDKSGLPSDRFSAERTGGSVSTLTIQRTQQEDSAVYLCASSFTGSGYNEQFFGPGTRLTVL.

The rearrangement links TRBV28 to TRBJ1-6, with D possibly being TRBD1 (5 bases). The CDR3 covers 14 residues. V shed 6 bases and J shed 8 bases, with 14 bases lying between them. Germline CDR1 and CDR2: MDHEN and SYDVKM. DNA of the CDR3: TGTGCCAGCAGCCCACAGGTCTCGGATTCACCCCTCCACTTT. Translating it yields CASSPQVSDSPLHF.

The genes are TRBV10-2 and TRBJ1-1; the match to TRBD1 covers 8 bases. The CDR3 is 17 amino acids. CDR1 is WSHSY, CDR2 SAAADI, per germline. After removal of 3 bases from V and 1 base from J, the junction contained 10 bases not matched to a gene. The CDR3 DNA reads TGCGCCAGCAGTGAACCTGTTGTGGGACAGGAGAACACTGAAGCTTTCTTT. It codes for CASSEPVVGQENTEAFF.

CDR3: CASGTGANMNTEAFF. CDR3 coding DNA: TGTGCCAGCGGGACAGGGGCTAATATGAACACTGAAGCTTTCTTT. This sequence joins TRBV21-1 and TRBJ1-1; the D segment call TRBD1 is taken from the table without a DNA check. TRBV21-1 is reported as a pseudogene. The CDR3 contains 15 residues.

V is TRBV10-2 and J is TRBJ2-3, with D maybe TRBD2 (6 bases). Germline lookup yields CDR1 WSHSY and CDR2 SAAADI. The length of the CDR3 is 15 residues. V lost 4 bases to trimming and J lost 2 bases, with 13 bases between them. CDR3 in DNA: TGCGCCAGCAGTGTTGGCGGGACCTTCACAGATACGCAGTATTTT. This codes for CASSVGGTFTDTQYF.

The table lists this clone with a few counts. This chain joins TRBV15 and TRBJ1-1, with 9 bases lining up with TRBD1. V lost 0 bases, J lost 7 bases, and 3 bases stayed unmatched. The CDR3 consists of 14 residues. CDR1 is LNHNV, CDR2 YYDKDF, per germline (reference sequence). The CDR3 spells CATSREGQGLEAFF. CDR3 in DNA: TGTGCCACCAGCAGAGAGGGACAGGGTCTTGAAGCTTTCTTT.

The V call is TRBV5-1, the J call TRBJ1-2, with D perhaps matching TRBD1 (6 bases). The CDR3 runs 15 residues. The germline V gene has CDR1 SGHRS and CDR2 YFSETQ. The V end lost 0 bases, the J end lost 5 bases, and 14 bases lay between the germline ends. CDR3 sequence: CASSLAGDTSYGYTF. CDR3 coding DNA: TGCGCCAGCAGCTTGGCCGGGGACACTAGTTATGGCTACACCTTC.

This chain connects TRBV19 to TRBJ2-7; 9 bases line up with TRBD1. The CDR3 totals 15 residues. Germline CDR1 reads LNHDA; CDR2 reads SQIVND (reference sequence). V dropped 5 bases and J dropped 3; count of bases not matched to a gene: 8. CDR3 nucleotides: TGTGCCAGTAGTCAAACAGGGGGCCCCTACTACGAGCAGTACTTC. Its protein product is CASSQTGGPYYEQYF.

The chain links TRBV6-1 to TRBJ2-6; D unclear. V lost 2 bases to trimming and J lost 4 bases, with 6 bases between them. Germline V CDR1 and CDR2: MNHNS, SASEGT. The CDR3 covers 14 residues. The DNA for the CDR3 is TGTGCCAGCAGTGAATCTTTAGGGGCCAACGTCCTGACTTTC. Translating it yields CASSESLGANVLTF.

The genes are TRBV5-4 and TRBJ1-2; D call uncertain. The CDR3 runs 13 residues. Trimming removed 4 bases at V and 0 bases at J, with 7 bases between. Germline CDR1 SGHNT, CDR2 YYREEE (reference sequence). The CDR3 reads CASSLSANYGYTF. As DNA, the CDR3 is TGTGCCAGCAGCCTCTCAGCTAACTATGGCTACACCTTC.

The rearrangement links TRBV7-2 to TRBJ2-7, with 11 bases matching TRBD2. The J segment lost 0 bases and the V segment lost 1 base, leaving 2 bases of the junction unmatched. This CDR3 has 16 residues. Germline CDR1 reads SGHTA; CDR2 reads FQGNSA. The CDR3 nucleotides read TGTGCCAGCAGCTTAGTAGGGACTAGCGGCTCCTACGAGCAGTACTTC. Protein product: CASSLVGTSGSYEQYF.

The rearrangement uses TRBV28 and TRBJ2-1; unclear D gene. CDR1 and CDR2 (germline): MDHEN, SYDVKM. CDR3 size: 13 residues. The V and J ends lost 7 bases and 6 bases respectively, with 13 bases between them. The CDR3 coding sequence is TGTGCCAGCACCGACACGGCTACCAATGAGCAGTTCTTC. Protein sequence: CASTDTATNEQFF.

This chain uses TRBV5-6 with TRBJ2-2, with 9 bases matching TRBD1. The junction had 4 bases not matched to a gene; V was cut back by 4 bases and J by 6 bases. Per germline, CDR1 SGHDT and CDR2 YYEEEE. The CDR3 consists of 14 residues. CDR3 sequence reads: CASSPGTGPGELFF. The DNA for the CDR3 is TGTGCCAGCAGCCCCGGGACAGGGCCCGGGGAGCTGTTTTTT.

The sample holds a few counts of this clone. This chain connects TRBV21-1 to TRBJ2-1; the table's TRBD1 call for D was not verified on the DNA. TRBV21-1 counts as a pseudogene. This CDR3 has 13 residues. This CDR3 reads CASSKVGDNEQFF. The CDR3 coding sequence is TGTGCCAGCAGCAAAGTGGGCGACAATGAGCAGTTCTTC.

This chain connects TRBV6-2 or TRBV6-3 to TRBJ2-7, with 8 nucleotides matching TRBD2. The CDR3 runs 15 residues. The ends lost 3 bases at V and 4 bases at J; junction bases unmatched: 8. Germline lookup yields CDR1 MNHEY and CDR2 SVGEGT. The DNA of the CDR3 is TGTGCCAGCAGTTATCTAGCGGGCTCCGATTACGAGCAGTACTTC. Protein sequence: CASSYLAGSDYEQYF.

CDR3: CASSPTSQGAYGYTF. The CDR3 nucleotides read TGTGCCAGCAGCCCAACGTCACAGGGGGCCTATGGCTACACCTTC. The gene calls are TRBV5-4 and TRBJ1-2, with 9 bases that match TRBD1. The CDR3 has 15 amino acids. The germline V gene has CDR1 SGHNT and CDR2 YYREEE (reference sequence). The V gene end was trimmed by 4 bases and the J gene end by 4 bases; junction bases not matched to a gene: 8.

This sequence joins TRBV19 and TRBJ2-2, with 13 bases aligning to TRBD2. CDR3 size: 17 residues. V was pared by 7 bases and J by 1 base, with 6 bases of the junction left unmatched. Germline CDR1 is LNHDA and CDR2 is SQIVND (reference sequence). The DNA for the CDR3 is TGTGCCAGTACCCGGACTAGCGGGGGTGTGAACACCGGGGAGCTGTTTTTT. Residues: CASTRTSGGVNTGELFF.

The chain is built from TRBV20-1 and TRBJ1-5, with a weak D call TRBD1 (5 bases). CDR3 size: 14 residues. Looked up from germline, CDR1 is DFQATT and CDR2 is SNEGSKA (reference sequence). V shed 3 bases and J shed 2 bases, with 11 bases lying between them. This CDR3 reads CSASKGDGNQPQHF. The CDR3 coding sequence is TGCAGTGCTAGTAAAGGGGATGGCAATCAGCCCCAGCATTTT.